Listed here are 18 T cell receptor beta chains from one sample, sequenced in a study of blood T cell repertoires in COVID-19. The protocol was immunoSEQ multiplex PCR, while the TCRdb copy is restricted to in-frame clones and leaves out a portion. The sample yields approximately 130,000 clones, more than 75% seen once. Sequencing was done on a sample of peripheral blood. The receptor source for this set is a man aged 55 to 70 with acute or convalescent COVID-19.

V usage is TRBV9 and J usage is TRBJ2-5, with 7 bases aligning to TRBD1. This CDR3 has 14 amino acids. V shed 3 bases, J shed 5 bases, and the junction held 7 bases outside the gene matches. Germline loops: CDR1 SGDLS, CDR2 YYNGEE. Written as DNA, the CDR3 is TGTGCCAGCAGCGGAAACAGGGGATTGGAGACCCAGTACTTC. It codes for CASSGNRGLETQYF.

CDR3 coding DNA: TGCGCCAGCAGTGGGCCGGCCCAGGGGAACGGGGAGCTGTTTTTT. Its protein is CASSGPAQGNGELFF. The chain recombines TRBV10-1 with TRBJ2-2, with D possibly TRBD1 on 6 matching bases. The CDR3 spans 15 residues. Germline lookup yields CDR1 WNHNN and CDR2 SYGVQD (reference sequence). Trimming pared 4 bases from V and 7 bases from J, leaving 16 bases between.

This clone was counted a single time. V is TRBV28 and J is TRBJ2-7; D may be TRBD2 (6 bases). The CDR3 has 17 residues. Trimming shortened V by 2 bases and J by 3 bases, and 20 bases separated the two germline ends. The germline gives CDR1 MDHEN, CDR2 SYDVKM. CDR3 bases: TGTGCCAGCAGTTTAATAAGCGGAGCGGGCCCCCGCTACGAGCAGTACTTC. It yields the protein CASSLISGAGPRYEQYF.

The CDR3 loop reads CASSSPHSGNTIYF. DNA of the CDR3: TGTGCCAGCAGTTCCCCCCACTCTGGAAACACCATATATTTT. The gene calls are TRBV28 and TRBJ1-3; D gene ambiguous. V was cut by 4 bases and J by 0 bases, with 7 bases left in between. Germline assignment: CDR1 MDHEN and CDR2 SYDVKM. The CDR3 sequence is 14 residues long.

J is TRBJ2-6 and V is TRBV3-1 (or the pseudogene TRBV3-2); tentative D call: TRBD1 (5 bases). The CDR3 sequence is 15 residues long. In germline, CDR1 is LGHDT, CDR2 YNNKEL (reference sequence). Trimming took off 1 base at V and 1 base at J, with 5 bases between the two ends. CDR3 sequence reads: CASSQGQSGANVLTF. CDR3 nucleotide sequence: TGTGCCAGCAGCCAAGGACAGTCTGGGGCCAACGTCCTGACTTTC.

The V call is TRBV10-2, the J call TRBJ2-5, with 9 bases matching TRBD1. The CDR3 has 14 amino acids. Germline-derived CDR1 and CDR2 are WSHSY and SAAADI. Germline trimming cut 7 bases from V and 4 bases from J; bases unmatched to any gene: 7. CDR3 DNA: TGCGCCAGCAAGGGACAGGGTATCGCAGAGACCCAGTACTTC. Protein sequence: CASKGQGIAETQYF.

The chain has TRBV21-1 and TRBJ2-7; the table calls TRBD2, which could not be checked here. TRBV21-1 is listed as a pseudogene. The CDR3 contains 19 residues. Here the CDR3 reads CASSKVELRNAGGPYEQYF. CDR3 DNA: TGTGCCAGCAGCAAAGTGGAGCTCCGAAATGCGGGAGGGCCCTACGAGCAGTACTTC.

This sequence joins TRBV3-1 (or the pseudogene TRBV3-2) and TRBJ2-4; D possibly corresponds to TRBD2 (5 bases). The CDR3 is 16 residues long. Trimming took 1 base from V and 3 from J, leaving 13 bases between them. Germline V gives CDR1 LGHDT, CDR2 YNNKEL (reference sequence). In DNA, the CDR3 is TGTGCCAGCAGCCAAGGGGGTCCGGGGATCAAAAACATTCAGTACTTC. Translating it yields CASSQGGPGIKNIQYF.

The chain employs TRBV9 and TRBJ2-1, with unresolved D. Germline V gene lookup returns CDR1 SGDLS and CDR2 YYNGEE. CDR3 length: 14 residues. V shed 0 bases and J shed 8 bases, with 12 bases lying between them. The CDR3 spells CASSVALIVDEQFF. The CDR3 DNA follows: TGTGCCAGCAGCGTAGCCCTAATTGTGGATGAGCAGTTCTTC.

At least ten counts were recorded for this clone. V gene TRBV5-1 combines with J gene TRBJ2-2; D is perhaps TRBD1 (6 bases). CDR3 size: 16 residues. Germline CDR1 reads SGHRS; CDR2 reads YFSETQ. V was pared by 6 bases and J by 1 base, with 16 bases between. The chain's CDR3 is CASKLTGLENTGELFF. The CDR3 DNA is TGCGCCAGCAAGCTTACAGGGCTTGAGAACACCGGGGAGCTGTTTTTT.

Remarks on this clone: Other DNA sequences in this specimen translate into the identical CDR3. V and J are TRBV6-6 and TRBJ2-1; D possibly corresponds to TRBD2 (6 bases). CDR3 length: 16 amino acids. Germline CDR1 is MNHNY and CDR2 is SVGAGI (reference sequence). V was pared by 3 bases and J by 0 bases, with 12 bases between. CDR3 nucleotides: TGTGCCAGCAGTTATCTTGGGGGGAGCTCCTACAATGAGCAGTTCTTC. Encoded protein: CASSYLGGSSYNEQFF.

The gene calls are TRBV27 and TRBJ2-3, with 7 bases matching TRBD1. The CDR3 has 16 amino acids. Per germline, CDR1 MNHEY and CDR2 SMNVEV (reference sequence). V gave up 4 bases and J gave up 2 bases; unmatched junction bases: 9. CDR3 sequence reads: CASSSNRGLDTDTQYF. Here the CDR3 DNA reads TGTGCCAGCAGTTCTAACAGGGGCCTTGACACAGATACGCAGTATTTT.

V gene TRBV27 combines with J gene TRBJ2-2, with D possibly matching TRBD1 (6 bases). V lost 5 bases and J lost 0, with 13 bases in between. Looked up from germline, CDR1 is MNHEY and CDR2 is SMNVEV (reference sequence). This CDR3 has 16 amino acids. CDR3 amino acids: CASSLTGRANTGELFF. The CDR3 coding sequence is TGTGCCAGCAGTCTGACAGGCCGAGCGAACACCGGGGAGCTGTTTTTT.

V gene TRBV5-1 combines with J gene TRBJ1-1, with 7 bases identical to TRBD1. In germline, CDR1 is SGHRS, CDR2 YFSETQ. Trimming removed 0 bases from V and 2 bases from J; junction bases left unmatched: 4. This CDR3 comprises 15 residues. The CDR3 nucleotides read TGCGCCAGCAGCTTGGTAGGGACAGCTAACACTGAAGCTTTCTTT. This translates into CASSLVGTANTEAFF.

This chain connects TRBV9 to TRBJ2-3; no clear D. Trimming took off 0 bases at V and 6 bases at J, with 8 bases between the two ends. This CDR3 has 13 residues. CDR1 SGDLS and CDR2 YYNGEE come from the germline V gene. The CDR3 loop is CASSVASKDTQYF. CDR3 bases: TGTGCCAGCAGCGTAGCGTCTAAGGATACGCAGTATTTT.

This rearrangement joins TRBV10-3 to TRBJ2-5; 9 bases map to TRBD1. The germline V gene has CDR1 ENHRY and CDR2 SYGVKD. V lost 2 bases and J lost 4; bases outside the gene matches: 8. The length of the CDR3 is 16 residues. This CDR3 is CAISEDRGTGVETQYF. CDR3 DNA sequence: TGTGCCATCAGTGAGGACAGGGGGACCGGGGTAGAGACCCAGTACTTC.

V gene TRBV19 combines with J gene TRBJ2-7; weak D call: TRBD1 (6 bases). V gave up 1 base and J gave up 6 bases, with 10 bases separating them. CDR3 size: 13 residues. Germline V gene data show CDR1 as LNHDA and CDR2 as SQIVND (reference sequence). The CDR3 DNA reads as TGTGCCAGTAGTATAGTTCAGGGGCGCGAGCAGTACTTC. It codes for CASSIVQGREQYF.

This chain connects TRBV29-1 to TRBJ2-5; D perhaps matches TRBD1 (6 bases). Germline V gene sequence: CDR1 SQVTM, CDR2 ANQGSEA. The CDR3 consists of 11 residues. Between the trimmed V and J ends, which lost 4 bases and 5 bases, there was a span of 8 bases. The CDR3: CSVAQGETQYF. The CDR3 DNA reads as TGCAGCGTTGCGCAGGGGGAGACCCAGTACTTC.